The 15 T cell receptor beta chains below were found in one sample sequenced in a study of shared clonotypes between healthy human individuals. TCRdb's table, derived via immunoSEQ multiplex PCR, lists solely in-frame clones and lacks some. The table shows 2 million to 3 million clones, with under 95% occurring only once. Sequences were obtained from naive CD4+ T cells from PBMCs. Noted subset: CD45RA+ positively selected. Source of these receptors: a man aged 18 to 35 in good health. Some clones in this sample may be carry-over from other donors' samples.

This chain connects TRBV5-1 to TRBJ2-3, with no clear D. Looked up from germline, CDR1 is SGHRS and CDR2 is YFSETQ. The CDR3 spans 17 residues. Deletions cut 1 base from V and 0 bases from J, with 15 bases between. CDR3 loop: CASSLLSNYLSTDTQYF. CDR3 coding DNA: TGCGCCAGCAGCTTGCTCTCGAACTATCTCAGCACAGATACGCAGTATTTT.

This clone was picked up a small number of times. This chain connects TRBV7-2 to TRBJ1-1; 9 bases map to TRBD1. Germline V gene sequence: CDR1 SGHTA, CDR2 FQGNSA. The junction had 6 bases not matched to a gene; V was cut back by 4 bases and J by 3 bases. This CDR3 region has 15 residues. DNA for the CDR3: TGTGCCAGCAGCTCGCCGGGACAGGGACACACTGAAGCTTTCTTT. Translating it yields CASSSPGQGHTEAFF.

The chain employs TRBV9 and TRBJ2-7; the D gene is possibly TRBD1 (6 bases). CDR1 is SGDLS and CDR2 is YYNGEE in the germline V gene. The V gene lost 4 bases and the J gene lost 0 bases, with 11 bases spanning the gap. CDR3 size: 14 residues. The CDR3 DNA is TGTGCCAGCAGCTTCGAGGACAGCTCCTACGAGCAGTACTTC. It codes for CASSFEDSSYEQYF.

In this sample, this clone turned up a few times. The sample holds other DNA sequences that translate to the same CDR3. The rearrangement uses TRBV5-1 and TRBJ2-3; D remains unclear. V was cut by 0 bases and J by 2 bases, with 7 bases left in between. The CDR3 runs to 14 residues. Per germline, CDR1 SGHRS and CDR2 YFSETQ. The CDR3 sequence is CASSLEAATDTQYF. CDR3 nucleotides: TGCGCCAGCAGCTTGGAGGCAGCCACAGATACGCAGTATTTT.

The CDR3 DNA reads TGTGCCAGCAGCAGAATCGGACAGGCCAATCAGCCCCAGCATTTT. This codes for CASSRIGQANQPQHF. The chain joins TRBV5-8 to TRBJ1-5; 7 bases align to TRBD1. The CDR3 loop spans 15 amino acids. V dropped 4 bases and J dropped 3; count of bases not matched to a gene: 7. Germline CDR1 SGHTS, CDR2 YDEGEE.

This clone was seen only once. The chain combines TRBV29-1 with TRBJ2-1, with D uncertain. Germline V gene sequence: CDR1 SQVTM, CDR2 ANQGSEA. This CDR3 spans 11 amino acids. V lost 7 bases and J lost 7, with 11 bases in between. CDR3 region: CSGQTVNEQFF. DNA for the CDR3: TGCAGCGGGCAGACTGTGAATGAGCAGTTCTTC.

This clone was observed once. The chain employs TRBV25-1 and TRBJ2-1; D remains unclear. This CDR3 is 15 amino acids long. V lost 3 bases and J lost 7, with 16 bases in between. Germline assignment: CDR1 MGHDK and CDR2 SYGVNS. The CDR3: CASSDVQFDRNEQFF. CDR3 DNA sequence: TGTGCCAGCAGTGACGTCCAATTCGATCGGAATGAGCAGTTCTTC.

The CDR3 bases are TGTGCCAGCTCACCGGGGCAGGGACACCGGTATGGCTACACCTTC. Translated: CASSPGQGHRYGYTF. The gene calls are TRBV18 and TRBJ1-2, with D possibly matching TRBD1 (6 bases). The CDR3 contains 15 residues. In germline, CDR1 is KGHSH, CDR2 LQKENI. Trimming removed 3 bases at V and 5 bases at J, with 16 bases between.

This chain links TRBV7-9 with TRBJ2-1, with TRBD2 identical over 7 bases. CDR1 and CDR2 from the germline V gene are SEHNR and FQNEAQ (reference sequence). Trimming removed 5 bases from V and 3 bases from J; junction bases left unmatched: 10. This CDR3 region has 16 residues. The CDR3 bases are TGTGCCAGCAGCATAGGGGCGGGAGTGGACTACAATGAGCAGTTCTTC. Protein product: CASSIGAGVDYNEQFF.

This clone was found once. The rearrangement uses TRBV14 and TRBJ2-1, with a possible D match to TRBD2 (5 bases). There are 19 residues in the CDR3. Looked up from germline, CDR1 is SGHDN and CDR2 is FVKESK. V lost 4 bases, J lost 0 bases, and 22 bases lay in between. The CDR3 DNA reads TGTGCCAGCAGCCGGACTGATACATTACCCCGGAGCTCCTACAATGAGCAGTTCTTC. Residues: CASSRTDTLPRSSYNEQFF.

The rearrangement links TRBV5-1 to TRBJ1-2, with D tentatively TRBD1 (5 bases). Germline V gene lookup returns CDR1 SGHRS and CDR2 YFSETQ. Trimming took 1 base from V and 6 from J, leaving 7 bases between them. The CDR3 loop spans 12 amino acids. CDR3 sequence: CASSLPGNGYTF. The DNA for the CDR3 is TGCGCCAGCAGCTTGCCAGGGAATGGCTACACCTTC.

The chain carries TRBV5-1 and TRBJ2-2, with D possibly matching TRBD2 (5 bases). Trimming took 0 bases from V and 4 from J, leaving 10 bases between them. The CDR3 runs 15 residues. From germline, CDR1 is SGHRS and CDR2 YFSETQ. The CDR3 DNA is TGCGCCAGCAGCTTGGACCCCGCGGGCACCGGGGAGCTGTTTTTT. Translating gives CASSLDPAGTGELFF. Drawing the rest from reference TRBV5-1 and TRBJ2-2, the complete variable domain is KAGVTQTPRYLIKTRGQQVTLSCSPISGHRSVSWYQQTPGQGLQFLFEYFSETQRNKGNFPGRFSGRQFSNSRSEMNVSTLELGDSALYLCASSLDPAGTGELFFGEGSRLTVL.

The chain has TRBV4-1 and TRBJ1-2; D is unclear. Deletions cut 5 bases from V and 11 bases from J, with 24 bases between. The CDR3 sequence is 15 residues long. Germline V CDR1 and CDR2: MGHRA, YSYEKL. For the CDR3, the DNA is TGCGCCAGCAGCAATCCTATTCAATTACAGATCCCTTACACCTTC. Amino acid sequence: CASSNPIQLQIPYTF.

The rearrangement links TRBV11-2 to TRBJ1-4; 10 bases map to TRBD1. The CDR3 extends over 16 amino acids. Germline assignment: CDR1 SGHAT and CDR2 FQNNGV. The junction had 9 bases not matched to a gene; V was cut back by 4 bases and J by 7 bases. CDR3 region: CASSSPTRDRGEKLFF. In DNA, the CDR3 is TGTGCCAGCAGCTCCCCTACCCGGGACAGGGGTGAAAAACTGTTTTTT.

This sequence joins TRBV9 and TRBJ2-5, with D unresolved. The CDR3 is 13 amino acids. The V end lost 3 bases, the J end lost 5 bases, and 11 bases lay between the germline ends. CDR1 and CDR2 (germline): SGDLS, YYNGEE. DNA for the CDR3: TGTGCCAGCAGCGCCCCTTCATCTGAGACCCAGTACTTC. Its protein product is CASSAPSSETQYF.